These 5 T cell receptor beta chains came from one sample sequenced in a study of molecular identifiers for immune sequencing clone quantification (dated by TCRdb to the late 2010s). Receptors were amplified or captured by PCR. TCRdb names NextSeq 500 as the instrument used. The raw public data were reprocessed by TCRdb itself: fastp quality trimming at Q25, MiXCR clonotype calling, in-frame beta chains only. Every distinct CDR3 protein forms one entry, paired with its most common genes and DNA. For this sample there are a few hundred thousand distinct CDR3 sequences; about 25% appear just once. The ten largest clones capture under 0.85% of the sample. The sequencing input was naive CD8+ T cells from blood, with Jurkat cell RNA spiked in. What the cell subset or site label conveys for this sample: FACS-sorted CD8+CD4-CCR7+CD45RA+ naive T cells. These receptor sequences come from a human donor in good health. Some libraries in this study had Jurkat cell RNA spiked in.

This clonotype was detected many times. CDR3 in DNA: TGCGCCAGCAGCCAAGAGACAGGGAATCAGCCCCAGCATTTT. This sequence encodes CASSQETGNQPQHF. The V and J genes are TRBV4-3 and TRBJ1-5, with 7 bases fitting TRBD1. Losses at the gene ends were 0 bases for V and 4 bases for J; bases not matched to a gene: 0. This CDR3 is built from 14 residues. Germline lookup yields CDR1 LGHNA and CDR2 YSLEER.

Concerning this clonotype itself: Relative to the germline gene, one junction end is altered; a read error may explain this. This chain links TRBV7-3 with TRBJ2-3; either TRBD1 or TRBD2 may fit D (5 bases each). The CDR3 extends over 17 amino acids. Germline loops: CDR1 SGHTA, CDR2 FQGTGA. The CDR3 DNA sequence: TGTGCCGGCAGCTTGGGGCTCGGGACCCCAGAAACAGATACGCAGTATTTT. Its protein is CAGSLGLGTPETDTQYF.

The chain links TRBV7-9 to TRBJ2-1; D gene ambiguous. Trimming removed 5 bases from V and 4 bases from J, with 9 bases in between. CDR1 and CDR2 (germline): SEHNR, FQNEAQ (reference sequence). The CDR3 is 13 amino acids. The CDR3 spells CASSVSEYNEQFF. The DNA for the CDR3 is TGTGCCAGCAGCGTATCGGAGTACAATGAGCAGTTCTTC.

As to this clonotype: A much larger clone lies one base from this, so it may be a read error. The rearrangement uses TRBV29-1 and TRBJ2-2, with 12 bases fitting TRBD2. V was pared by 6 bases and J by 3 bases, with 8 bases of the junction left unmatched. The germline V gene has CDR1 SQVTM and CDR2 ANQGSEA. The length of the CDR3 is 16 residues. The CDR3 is CSVGWTSGMDTGELFF. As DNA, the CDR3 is TGCAGCGTGGGATGGACTAGCGGGATGGACACCGGGGAGCTGTTTTTT.

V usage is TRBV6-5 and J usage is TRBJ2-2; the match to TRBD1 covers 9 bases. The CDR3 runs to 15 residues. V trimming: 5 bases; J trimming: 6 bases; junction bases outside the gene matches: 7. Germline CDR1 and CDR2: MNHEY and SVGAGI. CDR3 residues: CASSDWDRAPGELFF. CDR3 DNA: TGTGCCAGCAGTGACTGGGACAGGGCCCCCGGGGAGCTGTTTTTT.